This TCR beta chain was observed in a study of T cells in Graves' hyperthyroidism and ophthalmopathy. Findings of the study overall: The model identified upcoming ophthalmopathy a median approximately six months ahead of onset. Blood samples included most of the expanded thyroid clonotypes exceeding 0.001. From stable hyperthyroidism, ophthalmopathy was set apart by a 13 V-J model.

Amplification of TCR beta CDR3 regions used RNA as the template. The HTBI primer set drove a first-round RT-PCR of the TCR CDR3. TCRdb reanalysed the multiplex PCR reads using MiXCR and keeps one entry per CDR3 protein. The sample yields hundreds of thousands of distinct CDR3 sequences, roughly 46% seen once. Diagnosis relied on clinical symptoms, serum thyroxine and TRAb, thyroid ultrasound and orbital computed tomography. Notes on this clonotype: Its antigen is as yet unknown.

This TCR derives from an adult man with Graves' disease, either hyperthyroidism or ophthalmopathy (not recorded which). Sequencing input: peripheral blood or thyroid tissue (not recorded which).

CDR3 sequence reads: CASSLGQPLNGYTF. DNA of the CDR3: TGTGCCAGCAGCTTGGGGCAGCCACTAAATGGCTACACCTTC. The chain recombines TRBV5-4 with TRBJ1-2; D is unresolved. Germline values: CDR1 SGHNT, CDR2 YYREEE (reference sequence). The CDR3 spans 14 residues. Trimming took 0 bases from V and 6 from J, leaving 12 bases between them.